This T cell receptor beta chain was identified during a study of T cell responses to AZD1222 COVID-19 vaccine listed by TCRdb under 2021. The study in broad terms: AZD1222 recipients whose second dose came at about 4 weeks and those whose second dose came at about 12 weeks were combined into one group, since spike-specific TCR depth and breadth did not differ between the two schedules. Trial participants were enrolled by age into subgroups of 18-55, 56-69 and 70-plus years, and about 150, 27 and 61 TCR-sequenced participants, respectively, were included in these subgroups. TCR sequencing covered over 230 trial participants: roughly 200 given two doses of AZD1222 and approximately 26 given two doses of MenACWY control vaccine. Summary of the overall study and its limitations: Conclusions about previously exposed vaccinees are limited, since just a handful of AZD1222 recipients were seropositive for SARS-CoV-2 at baseline. Because no day 14 peak-response samples were available, the repertoires could be characterized only after the peak T cell response. Reportedly, almost half of the unique spike-specific TCRs recognized epitopes lying outside the regions that are mutated in the B.1.351 and B.1.1.7 variants. The 56-69-year group was small, and its depth increase did not reach significance, likely because of low power. Most participants were white British and females outnumbered males, and the authors suggested that clonal diversity may have been underestimated. Vaccine-associated CD4 TCRs spanned the whole spike protein, with dominant responses in regions 160-218 and 743-854. A significant rise in spike-specific TCR breadth and depth was observed after two AZD1222 doses relative to day 0 and relative to MenACWY recipients.

The CDR3 regions of human TCRbeta chains were subjected to immunosequencing. For the original study's pipeline: Repertoire TCRs were matched against a reference library of SARS-CoV-2-specific TCRs generated with the MIRA antigen-specificity platform. Breadth was defined as the fraction of unique TCRs that were SARS-CoV-2-associated. Depth was defined as the fraction of total T cells that were SARS-CoV-2-associated. Each spike-specific TCR was assigned to its reactive spike region and to a CD4 or CD8 class using the MIRA data. Log10-transformed breadth and depth values were compared by one-way ANOVA with Sidak's multiple comparisons tests. TCRdb mirrors the immuneACCESS table, restricted to in-frame sequences. Some clones are absent from its copies; in checked studies, under half trace to an unresolved V gene, and the reason for the others is unknown. V and J calls plus clone size are reproduced from that table; the DNA served to infer D and trimming. The table for this sample lists some 140,000 clones; around nine tenths of them were counted only once. The ten largest clonotypes hold approximately 5.7% of the sample.

The germline V gene sets CDR1 to SNHLY and CDR2 to FYNNEI. The CDR3 runs 13 residues from the cysteine to the phenylalanine. The retained sequence is limited to the CDR3, 39 bases, with the frame set at the first base. The germline ends are 14 bases apart after V is trimmed by 10 bases and J by 4 bases. With respect to this clone: Its antigen remains unidentified. Base quality data are lacking; no much larger clone is found one base away.

Read against the paper, the sample's time point label means: baseline before first vaccination. Vaccinee samples were obtained from the UK trials COV001 and COV002, which included a single-blind randomized controlled phase 2/3 trial of AZD1222 (ChAdOx1 nCoV-19) in healthy adults. For TCRbeta chain sequencing, PBMC samples were collected from trial participants at day 0 and at day 28 after the second dose. The chain employs TRBV2 and TRBJ2-1; D gene: possibly TRBD2, on 6 matching bases. This clonotype was sampled from an adult in good health. Material: peripheral blood, obtained on day 0 of AZD1222 vaccination. CDR3 reads: CATGLRGYNEQFF. The base sequence is TGTGCCACAGGACTAAGAGGTTACAATGAGCAGTTCTTC.